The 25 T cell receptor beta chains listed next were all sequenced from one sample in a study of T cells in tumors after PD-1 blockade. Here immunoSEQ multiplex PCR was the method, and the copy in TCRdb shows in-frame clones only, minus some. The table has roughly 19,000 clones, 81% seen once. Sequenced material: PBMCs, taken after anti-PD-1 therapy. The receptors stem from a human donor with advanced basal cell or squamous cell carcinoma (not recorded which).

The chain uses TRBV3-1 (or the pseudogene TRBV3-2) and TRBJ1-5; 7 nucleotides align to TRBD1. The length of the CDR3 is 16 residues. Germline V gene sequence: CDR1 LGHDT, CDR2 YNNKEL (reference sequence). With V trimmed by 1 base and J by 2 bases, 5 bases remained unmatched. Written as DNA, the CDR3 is TGTGCCAGCAGCCAAGGACAGGGCCTGGGCAATCAGCCCCAGCATTTT. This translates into CASSQGQGLGNQPQHF.

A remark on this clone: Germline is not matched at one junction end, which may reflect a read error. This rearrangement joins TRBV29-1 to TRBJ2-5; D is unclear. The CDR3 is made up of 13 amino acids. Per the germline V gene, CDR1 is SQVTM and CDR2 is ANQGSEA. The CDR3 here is CSVEAEIAETQYF. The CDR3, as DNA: TGCAGCGTCGAAGCAGAAATCGCAGAGACCCAGTACTTC.

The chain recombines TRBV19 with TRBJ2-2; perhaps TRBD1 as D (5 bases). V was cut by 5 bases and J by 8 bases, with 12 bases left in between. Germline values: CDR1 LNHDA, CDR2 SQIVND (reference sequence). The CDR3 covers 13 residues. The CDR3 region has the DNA TGTGCCAGTAGTGTAGGACAACCAGGGGAGCTGTTTTTT. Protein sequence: CASSVGQPGELFF.

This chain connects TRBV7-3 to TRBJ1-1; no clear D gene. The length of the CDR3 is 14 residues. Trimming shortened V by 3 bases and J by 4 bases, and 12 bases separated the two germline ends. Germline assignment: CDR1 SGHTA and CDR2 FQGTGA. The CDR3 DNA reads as TGTGCCAGCAGCTTTACCCTGACGGGCACTGAAGCTTTCTTT. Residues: CASSFTLTGTEAFF.

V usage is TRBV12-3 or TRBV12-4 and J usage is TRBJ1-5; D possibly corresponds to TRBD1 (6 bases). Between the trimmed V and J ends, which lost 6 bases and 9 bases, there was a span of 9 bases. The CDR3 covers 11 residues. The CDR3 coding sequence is TGTGCCAGCAGCCAACAGGGGCCCCAGCATTTT. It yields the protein CASSQQGPQHF.

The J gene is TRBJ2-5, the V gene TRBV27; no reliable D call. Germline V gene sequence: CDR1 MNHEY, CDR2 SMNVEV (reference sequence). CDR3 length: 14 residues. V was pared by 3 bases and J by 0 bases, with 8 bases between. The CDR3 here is CASSFKPYQETQYF. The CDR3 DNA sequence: TGTGCCAGCAGTTTTAAGCCTTACCAAGAGACCCAGTACTTC.

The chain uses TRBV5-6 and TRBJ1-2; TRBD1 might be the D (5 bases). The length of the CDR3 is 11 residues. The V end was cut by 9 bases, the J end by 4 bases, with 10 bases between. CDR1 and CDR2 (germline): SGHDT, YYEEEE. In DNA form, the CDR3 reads TGTGCCACTAGGGGCACCTATGGCTACACCTTC. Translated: CATRGTYGYTF.

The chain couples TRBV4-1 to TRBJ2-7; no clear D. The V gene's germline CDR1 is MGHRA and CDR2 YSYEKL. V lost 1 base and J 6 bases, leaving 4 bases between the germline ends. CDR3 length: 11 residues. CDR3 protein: CASSQGAEQYF. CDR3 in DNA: TGCGCCAGCAGCCAAGGGGCCGAGCAGTACTTC.

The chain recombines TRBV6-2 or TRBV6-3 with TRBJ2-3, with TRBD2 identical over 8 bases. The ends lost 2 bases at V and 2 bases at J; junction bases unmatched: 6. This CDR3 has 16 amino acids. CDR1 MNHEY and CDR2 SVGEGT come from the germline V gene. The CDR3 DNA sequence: TGTGCCAGCAGTTACGGTAGCGGGGCACCCACAGATACGCAGTATTTT. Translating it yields CASSYGSGAPTDTQYF.

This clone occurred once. The chain's CDR3 is CASSLVLTSGRPDTQYF. The CDR3 region has the DNA TGTGCCAGCAGCTTAGTTTTGACTAGCGGGAGGCCGGATACGCAGTATTTT. The chain carries TRBV7-6 and TRBJ2-3; 13 bases match TRBD2. The CDR3 extends over 17 amino acids. Trimming took 1 base from V and 6 from J; bases not matched to a gene: 7. The germline gives CDR1 SGHVS, CDR2 FNYEAQ.

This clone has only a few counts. CDR3 in amino acids: CASSLSSGTAYEQYF. The CDR3 region has the DNA TGTGCCAGCAGTTTATCGTCCGGGACGGCGTACGAGCAGTACTTC. The chain combines TRBV27 with TRBJ2-7; D is perhaps TRBD1 or TRBD2 (5 bases each). The V end was cut by 0 bases, the J end by 4 bases, with 13 bases between. The germline V gene encodes CDR1 MNHEY and CDR2 SMNVEV (reference sequence). The CDR3 spans 15 residues.

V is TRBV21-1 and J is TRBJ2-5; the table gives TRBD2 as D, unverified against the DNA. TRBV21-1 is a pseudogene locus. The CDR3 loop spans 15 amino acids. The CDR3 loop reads CASSTSGMSAQTQYF. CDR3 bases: TGTGCCAGCAGCACAAGCGGGATGTCTGCGCAGACCCAGTACTTC.

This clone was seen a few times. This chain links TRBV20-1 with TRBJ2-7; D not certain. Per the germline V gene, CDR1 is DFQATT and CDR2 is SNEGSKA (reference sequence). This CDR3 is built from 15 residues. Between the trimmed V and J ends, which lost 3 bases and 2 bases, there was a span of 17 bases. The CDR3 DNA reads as TGCAGTGCTAGTCTCCCCGACCGAGTCCCCTACGAGCAGTACTTC. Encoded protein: CSASLPDRVPYEQYF.

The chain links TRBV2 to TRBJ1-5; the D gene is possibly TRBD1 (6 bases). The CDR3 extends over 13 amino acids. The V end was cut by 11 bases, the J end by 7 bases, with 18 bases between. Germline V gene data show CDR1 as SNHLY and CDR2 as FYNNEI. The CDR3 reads CAGARGLGQPQHF. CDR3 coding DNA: TGTGCCGGAGCCCGGGGGCTAGGGCAGCCCCAGCATTTT.

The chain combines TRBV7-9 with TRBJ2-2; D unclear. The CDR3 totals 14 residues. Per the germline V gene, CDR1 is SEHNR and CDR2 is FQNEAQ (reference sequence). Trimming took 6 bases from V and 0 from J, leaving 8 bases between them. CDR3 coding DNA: TGTGCCAGCAGACAGACGGCGAACACCGGGGAGCTGTTTTTT. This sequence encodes CASRQTANTGELFF.

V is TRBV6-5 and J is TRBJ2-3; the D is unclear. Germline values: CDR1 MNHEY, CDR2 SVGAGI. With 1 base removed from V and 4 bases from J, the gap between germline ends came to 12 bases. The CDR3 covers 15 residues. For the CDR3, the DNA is TGTGCCAGCAGTTACTTAGGAGTCTCCGCAGATACGCAGTATTTT. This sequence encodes CASSYLGVSADTQYF.

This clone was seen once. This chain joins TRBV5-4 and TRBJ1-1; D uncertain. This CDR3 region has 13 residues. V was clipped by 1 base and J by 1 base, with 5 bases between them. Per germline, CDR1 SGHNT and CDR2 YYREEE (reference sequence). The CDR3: CASSLFKNTEAFF. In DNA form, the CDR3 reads TGTGCCAGCAGCTTGTTCAAGAACACTGAAGCTTTCTTT.

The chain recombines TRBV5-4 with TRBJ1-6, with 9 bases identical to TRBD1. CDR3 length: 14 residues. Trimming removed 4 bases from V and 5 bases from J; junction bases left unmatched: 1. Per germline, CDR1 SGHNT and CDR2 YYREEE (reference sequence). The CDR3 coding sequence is TGTGCCAGCAGCCGGGACAGGGATAATTCACCCCTCCACTTT. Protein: CASSRDRDNSPLHF.

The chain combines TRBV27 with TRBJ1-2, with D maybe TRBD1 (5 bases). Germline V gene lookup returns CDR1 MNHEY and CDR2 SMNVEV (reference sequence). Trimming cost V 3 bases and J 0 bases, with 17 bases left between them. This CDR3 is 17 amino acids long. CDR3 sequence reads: CASSFKPGTFTNYGYTF. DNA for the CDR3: TGTGCCAGCAGTTTCAAACCCGGGACCTTCACTAACTATGGCTACACCTTC.

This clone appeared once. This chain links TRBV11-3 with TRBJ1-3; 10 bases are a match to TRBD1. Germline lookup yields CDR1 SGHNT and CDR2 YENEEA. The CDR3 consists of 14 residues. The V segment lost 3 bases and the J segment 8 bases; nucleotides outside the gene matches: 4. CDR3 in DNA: TGTGCCAGCAGCTTGACAGGGGGCCCGGACACCATATATTTT. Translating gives CASSLTGGPDTIYF.

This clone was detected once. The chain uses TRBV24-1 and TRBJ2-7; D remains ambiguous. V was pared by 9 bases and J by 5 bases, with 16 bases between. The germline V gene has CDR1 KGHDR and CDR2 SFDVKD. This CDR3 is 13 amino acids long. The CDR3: CATAPSFRDEQYF. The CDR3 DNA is TGTGCCACCGCCCCAAGCTTTCGGGACGAGCAGTACTTC.

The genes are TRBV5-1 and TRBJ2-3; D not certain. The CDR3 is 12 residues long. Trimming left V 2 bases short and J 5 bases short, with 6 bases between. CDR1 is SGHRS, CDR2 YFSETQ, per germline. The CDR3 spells CASSLALDTQYF. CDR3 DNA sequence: TGCGCCAGCAGCTTAGCGCTAGATACGCAGTATTTT.

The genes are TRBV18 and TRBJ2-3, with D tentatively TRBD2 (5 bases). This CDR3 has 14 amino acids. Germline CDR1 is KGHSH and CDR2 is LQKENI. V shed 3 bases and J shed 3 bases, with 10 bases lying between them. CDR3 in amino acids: CASSPPRVTDTQYF. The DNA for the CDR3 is TGTGCCAGCTCACCCCCGAGGGTTACAGATACGCAGTATTTT.

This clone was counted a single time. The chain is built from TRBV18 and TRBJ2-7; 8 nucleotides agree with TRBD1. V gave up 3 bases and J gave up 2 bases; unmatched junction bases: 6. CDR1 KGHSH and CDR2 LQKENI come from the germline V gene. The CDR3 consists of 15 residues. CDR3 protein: CASSPFPDRAYEQYF. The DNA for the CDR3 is TGTGCCAGCTCACCTTTTCCGGACAGGGCCTACGAGCAGTACTTC. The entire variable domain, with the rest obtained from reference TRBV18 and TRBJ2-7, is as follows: NAGVMQNPRHLVRRRGQEARLRCSPMKGHSHVYWYRQLPEEGLKFMVYLQKENIIDESGMPKERFSAEFPKEGPSILRIQQVVRGDSAAYFCASSPFPDRAYEQYFGPGTRLTVT.

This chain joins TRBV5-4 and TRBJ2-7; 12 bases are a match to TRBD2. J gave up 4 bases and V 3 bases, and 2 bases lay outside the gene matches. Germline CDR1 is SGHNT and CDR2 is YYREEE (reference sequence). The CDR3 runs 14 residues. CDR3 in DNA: TGTGCCAGCAGCTCGGGACTAGCGGGTTACGAGCAGTACTTC. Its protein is CASSSGLAGYEQYF.